There are many counts of the clone carrying this TCR beta chain. The data originate from a study of spatial heterogeneity in lung cancer. TCRdb used MiXCR to reprocess the 5' RACE reads, holding one entry per CDR3 protein. The sample shows 7,000 to 8,500 distinct CDR3 sequences, about 14% of them seen only once. CDR3 length: 14 amino acids. The V and J ends lost 6 bases and 4 bases, in that order; junction bases with no gene match: 6. Germline CDR1 reads ENHRY; CDR2 reads SYGVKD. Specified time point: sample taken at primary tumor resection. Tumor, nontumor lung or frozen PBMC supplied whole RNA, sequenced without sorting.

The TCR was taken from a male donor with early-stage non-small cell lung cancer. V usage is TRBV10-3 and J usage is TRBJ2-7; 10 nucleotides align to TRBD1. The sample in question was normal lung tissue next to the tumor, obtained at surgery. The CDR3 loop is CAISAGTGDYEQYF. In DNA form, the CDR3 reads TGTGCCATCAGCGCCGGGACAGGGGATTACGAGCAGTACTTC.